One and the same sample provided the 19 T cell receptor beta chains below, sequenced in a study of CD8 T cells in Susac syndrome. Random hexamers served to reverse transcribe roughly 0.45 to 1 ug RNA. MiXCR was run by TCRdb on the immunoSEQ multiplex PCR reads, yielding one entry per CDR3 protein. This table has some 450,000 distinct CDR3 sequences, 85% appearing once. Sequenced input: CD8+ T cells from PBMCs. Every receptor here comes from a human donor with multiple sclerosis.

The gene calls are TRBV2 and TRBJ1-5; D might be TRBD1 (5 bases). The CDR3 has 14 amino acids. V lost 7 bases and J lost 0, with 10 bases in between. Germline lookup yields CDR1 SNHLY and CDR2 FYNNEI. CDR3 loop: CASNEGYSNQPQHF. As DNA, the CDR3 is TGTGCCAGCAATGAGGGGTATAGCAATCAGCCCCAGCATTTT.

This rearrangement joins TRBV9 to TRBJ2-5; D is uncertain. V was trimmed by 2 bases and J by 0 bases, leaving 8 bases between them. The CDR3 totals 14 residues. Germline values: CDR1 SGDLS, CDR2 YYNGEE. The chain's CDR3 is CASSVDADQETQYF. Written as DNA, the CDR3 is TGTGCCAGCAGCGTTGATGCGGACCAAGAGACCCAGTACTTC.

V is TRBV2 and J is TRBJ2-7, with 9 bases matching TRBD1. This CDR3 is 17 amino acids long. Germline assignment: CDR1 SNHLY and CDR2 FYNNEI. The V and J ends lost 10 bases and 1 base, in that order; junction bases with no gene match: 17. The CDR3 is CATLTASDRGTSYEQYF. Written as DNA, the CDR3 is TGTGCCACCCTTACAGCCTCGGACAGGGGAACATCCTACGAGCAGTACTTC. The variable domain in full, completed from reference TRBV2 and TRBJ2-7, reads EPEVTQTPSHQVTQMGQEVILRCVPISNHLYFYWYRQILGQKVEFLVSFYNNEISEKSEIFDDQFSVERPDGSNFTLKIRSTKLEDSAMYFCATLTASDRGTSYEQYFGPGTRLTVT.

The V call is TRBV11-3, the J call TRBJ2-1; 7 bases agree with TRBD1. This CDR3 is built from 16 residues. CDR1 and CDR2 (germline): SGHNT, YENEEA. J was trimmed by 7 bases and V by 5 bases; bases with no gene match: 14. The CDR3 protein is CASSEEGTADLNEQFF. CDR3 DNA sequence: TGTGCCAGCAGCGAAGAAGGGACAGCTGATCTTAATGAGCAGTTCTTC.

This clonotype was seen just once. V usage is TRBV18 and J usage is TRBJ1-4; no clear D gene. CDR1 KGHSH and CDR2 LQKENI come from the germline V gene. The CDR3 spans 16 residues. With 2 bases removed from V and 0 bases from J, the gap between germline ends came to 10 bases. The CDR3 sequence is CASSPTASATNEKLFF. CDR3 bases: TGTGCCAGCTCACCAACGGCCTCAGCAACTAATGAAAAACTGTTTTTT.

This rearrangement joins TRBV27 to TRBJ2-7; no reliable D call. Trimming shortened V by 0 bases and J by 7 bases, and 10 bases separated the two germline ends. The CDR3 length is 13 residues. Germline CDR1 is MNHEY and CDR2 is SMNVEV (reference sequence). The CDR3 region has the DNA TGTGCCAGCAGTTTATCGATCGAGGCAGAGCAGTACTTC. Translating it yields CASSLSIEAEQYF.

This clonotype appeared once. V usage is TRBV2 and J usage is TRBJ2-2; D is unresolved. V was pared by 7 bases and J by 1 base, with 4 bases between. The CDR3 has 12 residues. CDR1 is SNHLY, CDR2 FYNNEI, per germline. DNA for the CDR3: TGTGCCAGCACAGAGAACACCGGGGAGCTGTTTTTT. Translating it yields CASTENTGELFF.

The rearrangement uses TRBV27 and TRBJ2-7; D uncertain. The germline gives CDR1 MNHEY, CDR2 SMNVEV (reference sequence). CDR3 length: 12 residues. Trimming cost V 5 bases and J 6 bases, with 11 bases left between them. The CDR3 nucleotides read TGTGCCAGCAGTAAGACTCGCTCCGAGCAGTACTTC. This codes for CASSKTRSEQYF.

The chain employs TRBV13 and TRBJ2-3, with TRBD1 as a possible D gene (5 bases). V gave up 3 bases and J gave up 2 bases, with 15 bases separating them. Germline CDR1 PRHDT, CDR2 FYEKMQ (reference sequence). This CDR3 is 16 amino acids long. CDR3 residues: CASSFRQSDVTDTQYF. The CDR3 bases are TGTGCCAGCAGCTTTAGACAGTCCGACGTCACAGATACGCAGTATTTT.

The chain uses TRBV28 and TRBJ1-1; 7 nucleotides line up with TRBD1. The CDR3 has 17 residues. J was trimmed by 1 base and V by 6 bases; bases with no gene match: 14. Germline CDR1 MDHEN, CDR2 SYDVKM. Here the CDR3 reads CASRWERGDRQNTEAFF. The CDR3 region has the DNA TGTGCCAGCAGATGGGAACGGGGGGACAGACAGAACACTGAAGCTTTCTTT.

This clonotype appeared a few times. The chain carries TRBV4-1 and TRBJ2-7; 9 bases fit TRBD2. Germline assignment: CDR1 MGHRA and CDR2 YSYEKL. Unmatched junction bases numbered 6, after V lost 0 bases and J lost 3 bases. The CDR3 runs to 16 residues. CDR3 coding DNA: TGCGCCAGCAGCCAAGAATCAGCGGGGGGCTACTACGAGCAGTACTTC. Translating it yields CASSQESAGGYYEQYF.

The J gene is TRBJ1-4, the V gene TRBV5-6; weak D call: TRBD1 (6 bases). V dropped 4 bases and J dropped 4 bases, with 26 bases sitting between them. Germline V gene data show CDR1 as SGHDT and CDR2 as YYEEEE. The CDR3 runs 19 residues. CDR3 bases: TGTGCCAGCAGCCACACCCGCCCCACAGGGTTTAATATTAATGAAAAACTGTTTTTT. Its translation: CASSHTRPTGFNINEKLFF.

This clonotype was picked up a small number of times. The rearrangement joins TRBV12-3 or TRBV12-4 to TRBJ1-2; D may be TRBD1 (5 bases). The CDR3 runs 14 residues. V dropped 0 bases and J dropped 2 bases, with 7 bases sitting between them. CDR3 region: CASSLAGANYGYTF. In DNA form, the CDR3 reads TGTGCCAGCAGTTTAGCCGGGGCGAACTATGGCTACACCTTC.

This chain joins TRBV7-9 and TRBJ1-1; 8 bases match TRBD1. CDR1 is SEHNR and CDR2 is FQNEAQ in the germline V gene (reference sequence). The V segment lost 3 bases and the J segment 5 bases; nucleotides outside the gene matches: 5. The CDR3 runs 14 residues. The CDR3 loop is CASSFTDRGTEAFF. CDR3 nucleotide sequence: TGTGCCAGCAGCTTTACCGACAGGGGTACTGAAGCTTTCTTT. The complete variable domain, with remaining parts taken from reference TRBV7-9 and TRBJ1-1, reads DTGVSQNPRHKITKRGQNVTFRCDPISEHNRLYWYRQTLGQGPEFLTYFQNEAQLEKSRLLSDRFSAERPKGSFSTLEIQRTEQGDSAMYLCASSFTDRGTEAFFGQGTRLTVV.

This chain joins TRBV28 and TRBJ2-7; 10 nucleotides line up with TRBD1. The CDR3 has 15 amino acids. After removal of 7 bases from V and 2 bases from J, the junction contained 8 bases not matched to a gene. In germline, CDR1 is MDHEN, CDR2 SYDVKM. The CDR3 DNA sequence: TGTGCCAGCAATCTCCCCGGGACAGGGGCCTACGAGCAGTACTTC. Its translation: CASNLPGTGAYEQYF.

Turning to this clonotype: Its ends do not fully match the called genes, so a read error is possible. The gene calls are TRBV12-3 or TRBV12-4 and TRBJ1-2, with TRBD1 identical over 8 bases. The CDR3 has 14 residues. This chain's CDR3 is CASSQGAELYGYTF. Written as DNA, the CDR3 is TGTGCCAGCAGTCAGGGGGCAGAGCTCTATGGCTACACTTTC.

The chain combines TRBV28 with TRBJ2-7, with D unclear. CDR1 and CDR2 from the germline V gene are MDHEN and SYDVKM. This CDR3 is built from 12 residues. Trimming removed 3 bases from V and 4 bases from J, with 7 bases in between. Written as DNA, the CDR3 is TGTGCCAGCAGTTTTCCTCCATACGAGCAGTACTTC. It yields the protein CASSFPPYEQYF.

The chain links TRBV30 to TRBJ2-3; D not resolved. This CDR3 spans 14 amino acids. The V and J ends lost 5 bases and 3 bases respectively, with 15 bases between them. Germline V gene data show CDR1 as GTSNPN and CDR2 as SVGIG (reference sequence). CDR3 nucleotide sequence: TGTGCCTGGTCCTTTGCGGAACTGACAGATACGCAGTATTTT. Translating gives CAWSFAELTDTQYF. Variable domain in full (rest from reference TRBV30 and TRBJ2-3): SQTIHQWPATLVQPVGSPLSLECTVEGTSNPNLYWYRQAAGRGLQLLFYSVGIGQISSEVPQNLSASRPQDRQFILSSKKLLLSDSGFYLCAWSFAELTDTQYFGPGTRLTVL.

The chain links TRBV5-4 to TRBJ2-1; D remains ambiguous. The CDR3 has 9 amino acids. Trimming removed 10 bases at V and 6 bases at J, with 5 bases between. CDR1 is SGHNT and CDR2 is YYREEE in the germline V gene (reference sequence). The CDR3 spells CARINEQFF. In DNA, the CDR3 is TGTGCCCGAATCAATGAGCAGTTCTTC.